This T cell receptor (beta chain) was observed in a study of T cells after yellow fever vaccination. A word on this clonotype: Its antigen is unidentified.

General observations from the study: FACS-sorted repertoires could contain abundant clonotypes contaminating from the bulk population.

Each CDR3 protein gets one entry after TCRdb re-called the 5' RACE reads with MiXCR. The sample lists some 340,000 distinct CDR3 sequences, over 8.5% occurring once. The CDR3 loop spans 14 amino acids. J was trimmed by 4 bases and V by 5 bases; bases with no gene match: 7. In germline, CDR1 is MNHNY, CDR2 SVGAGI (reference sequence). The sequence was collected from a man younger than 35 who received the YFV17D yellow fever vaccine. The chain couples TRBV6-6 to TRBJ2-5; 7 nucleotides line up with TRBD1. Material: CD4+ T cells sorted from PBMCs, obtained 45 days after the yellow fever booster vaccination. The CDR3 spells CASSIQGSGETQYF. The CDR3 DNA reads as TGTGCCAGCAGTATACAGGGGAGCGGAGAGACCCAGTACTTC.